The present T cell receptor (beta chain) was sequenced within a study of blood T cells in healthy people across ages. Study summary: About one barcoded TCR beta cDNA was captured per two T cells.

This clonotype was seen a handful of times. Its antigen is still unknown. Study results and limitations: Across the age range, TCR beta diversity per million T cells fell in a roughly linear way. In the absence of known donor CMV status, changes in expanded clonotypes were possibly confounded.

Next came a second PCR, run for about 7 to 12 cycles, which used a sample-barcoded 5' primer along with a J-beta primer mix. TCRdb analysed the 5' RACE reads with MiXCR anew, one entry per CDR3 protein. The sample has about 1.6 million distinct CDR3 sequences; roughly a third are singletons. The germline gives CDR1 DFQATT, CDR2 SNEGSKA (reference sequence). The CDR3 spans 12 residues. V lost 1 base to trimming and J lost 6 bases, with 9 bases between them. This chain uses TRBV20-1 with TRBJ1-1, with D unclear. The sample consisted of blood. The origin of this receptor is a woman aged 30 to 39 in good health. The CDR3 here is CSARGPWAEAFF. CDR3 coding DNA: TGCAGTGCTAGAGGACCCTGGGCTGAAGCTTTCTTT.